Listed below are T cell receptor beta chains from one sample, sequenced in a study of T cell responses to AZD1222 COVID-19 vaccine. TCRdb's table, derived via immunoSEQ multiplex PCR, lists solely in-frame clones and lacks some. This table holds 50,000 or so clones, around nine tenths found once. Sequencing used peripheral blood, obtained on day 0 of AZD1222 vaccination. All receptors come from an adult in good health. CDR3s include the opening cysteine and the closing phenylalanine or tryptophan. Fields, in order: clone size, V gene, J gene, D gene, CDR3 DNA, CDR3 protein. A D gene is named only where the DNA matches it firmly. Not every row has a clone size; where given, it reads once, few, many or a size class.

size: .; V: TRBV19; J: TRBJ1-4; D: TRBD1; DNA: TGTGCCAGTAGTATCCAGGGACAGGGAGACGAAAAACTGTTTTTT; CDR3: CASSIQGQGDEKLFF
size: few; V: TRBV2; J: TRBJ1-5; D: .; DNA: TGTGCCAGCAGTCAAATGGGGGGCAGGGCGAATCAGCCCCAGCATTTT; CDR3: CASSQMGGRANQPQHF
size: .; V: TRBV7-2; J: TRBJ2-7; D: .; DNA: TGTGCCAGCAGCTCCGCAGTAACCTACGAGCAGTACTTC; CDR3: CASSSAVTYEQYF
size: .; V: TRBV11-3; J: TRBJ1-1; D: TRBD1; DNA: TGTGCCAGCAGCGTACTAGGGGGCGCGGACACTGAAGCTTTCTTT; CDR3: CASSVLGGADTEAFF
size: .; V: TRBV3-1/TRBV3-2; J: TRBJ2-3; D: TRBD2; DNA: TGTGCCAGCAGCGACCCACCAGTTAGCGGGAGTCCAGATACGCAGTATTTT; CDR3: CASSDPPVSGSPDTQYF
size: .; V: TRBV5-6; J: TRBJ2-5; D: .; DNA: TGTGCCAGCAGCTTACCCTCCCAAGAGACCCAGTACTTC; CDR3: CASSLPSQETQYF
size: .; V: TRBV7-6; J: TRBJ2-5; D: .; DNA: TGTGCCAGCAGCACAGACAGGTTCCAAGAGACCCAGTACTTC; CDR3: CASSTDRFQETQYF
size: once; V: TRBV11-2; J: TRBJ2-4; D: TRBD2; DNA: TGTGCCAGCAGCTCACCTCTTGGACTAGCGTCGAACATTCAGTACTTC; CDR3: CASSSPLGLASNIQYF
size: .; V: TRBV9; J: TRBJ2-1; D: TRBD2; DNA: TGTGCCAGCAGCCCAAGGGCTAGCGGGAGTTACAATGAGCAGTTCTTC; CDR3: CASSPRASGSYNEQFF
size: few; V: TRBV4-3; J: TRBJ1-3; D: .; DNA: TGCGCCAGCAGCCAAGCGGGTAGCTCTGGAAACACCATATATTTT; CDR3: CASSQAGSSGNTIYF
size: once; V: TRBV11-1; J: TRBJ2-7; D: .; DNA: TGTGCCAGCAGTCGATCGACCCGGATCAACGAGCAGTACTTC; CDR3: CASSRSTRINEQYF
size: .; V: TRBV30; J: TRBJ2-5; D: .; DNA: TGTGCCTGGAGTGTACTAGAGACCCAGTACTTC; CDR3: CAWSVLETQYF
size: .; V: TRBV9; J: TRBJ2-3; D: TRBD1; DNA: TGTGCCAGCAGCGTTGGACAGGGCGGCACAGATACGCAGTATTTT; CDR3: CASSVGQGGTDTQYF
size: .; V: TRBV7-9; J: TRBJ2-2; D: .; DNA: TGTGCCACTGCATCGGAGGGAACCGGGGAGCTGTTTTTT; CDR3: CATASEGTGELFF
size: once; V: TRBV28; J: TRBJ2-7; D: .; DNA: TGTGCCAGCAGTCCCCCGGGGGCGGGACCCTCCTACGAGCAGTACTTC; CDR3: CASSPPGAGPSYEQYF
size: .; V: TRBV4-2; J: TRBJ1-4; D: TRBD1; DNA: TGTGCCAGCAGCCAAGCGACAGGGGTCAATGAAAAACTGTTTTTT; CDR3: CASSQATGVNEKLFF
size: .; V: TRBV13; J: TRBJ2-5; D: TRBD2; DNA: TGTGCCAGCAGCTTGGGGACCGGGACTAGTACGTCGGAGACCCAGTACTTC; CDR3: CASSLGTGTSTSETQYF
size: .; V: TRBV7-9; J: TRBJ1-4; D: .; DNA: TGTGCCAGCAGCCCGCGGGGAGACCTAAATGAAAAACTGTTTTTT; CDR3: CASSPRGDLNEKLFF
size: .; V: TRBV7-2; J: TRBJ2-7; D: TRBD2; DNA: TGTGCCAGCAGCATTACTAGCGGGAGTTACTACGAGCAGTACTTC; CDR3: CASSITSGSYYEQYF
size: few; V: TRBV5-4; J: TRBJ2-1; D: TRBD2; DNA: TGTGCCAGCAGCTTGGGGACTAGCGGGAGTTCCATCGTGGGTGAGCAGTTCTTC; CDR3: CASSLGTSGSSIVGEQFF
size: .; V: TRBV7-7; J: TRBJ2-2; D: .; DNA: TGTGCTAGCAGCGTCTCAGAGAACACCGGGGAGCTGTTTTTT; CDR3: CASSVSENTGELFF
size: once; V: TRBV29-1; J: TRBJ2-2; D: .; DNA: TGCAGCGTCGGGGCCCACACCGGGGAGCTGTTTTTT; CDR3: CSVGAHTGELFF
size: .; V: TRBV7-2; J: TRBJ2-1; D: TRBD2; DNA: TGTGCCAGCACCTCCCCGGGGGGTGCTGAGCAGTTCTTC; CDR3: CASTSPGGAEQFF
size: .; V: TRBV7-3; J: TRBJ2-1; D: TRBD1; DNA: TGTGCCAGCAGCCCGATGTCCGGGACAGGGGGCTACAATGAGCAGTTCTTC; CDR3: CASSPMSGTGGYNEQFF
size: .; V: TRBV19; J: TRBJ1-1; D: .; DNA: TGTGCCAGTAGCCGAAGTGGAAGCACTGAAGCTTTCTTT; CDR3: CASSRSGSTEAFF
size: .; V: TRBV10-3; J: TRBJ1-3; D: TRBD1; DNA: TGTGCCATCAGTGAAGGGACAGCCTCTGGAAACACCATATATTTT; CDR3: CAISEGTASGNTIYF
size: .; V: TRBV4-3; J: TRBJ2-2; D: .; DNA: TGCGCCAGCAGCCAGTTTCTGGTTAATGAGTTAAACACCGGGGAGCTGTTTTTT; CDR3: CASSQFLVNELNTGELFF
size: .; V: TRBV10-3; J: TRBJ2-5; D: .; DNA: TGTGCCATCAGCCGGACAGAAGAGACCCAGTACTTC; CDR3: CAISRTEETQYF
size: .; V: TRBV27; J: TRBJ1-4; D: .; DNA: TGTGCCAGCAGACGGGAAGTCAATGAAAAACTGTTTTTT; CDR3: CASRREVNEKLFF
size: .; V: TRBV7-2; J: TRBJ1-2; D: .; DNA: TGTGCCAGCAGCGGGCAGCTTAACTATGGCTACACCTTC; CDR3: CASSGQLNYGYTF